The next 22 T cell receptor beta chains were all read from a single sample in a study of T cells in women clearing cervical HPV infection. Here immunoSEQ multiplex PCR was the method, and the copy in TCRdb shows in-frame clones only, minus some. The sample table sets out about 20,000 clones. Sequenced: blood buffy coat. The receptors here all came from a woman between 18 and 70 years old with a cervical HPV16 infection that either progressed to CIN3+ or cleared (not recorded which).

With regard to this clone: The missing CDR3 end, 3 residues past where the read stops, is filled in from the germline J gene. This chain uses TRBV19 with TRBJ1-2, with 8 positions matching TRBD1. There are 13 residues in the CDR3. Per germline, CDR1 LNHDA and CDR2 SQIVND (reference sequence). The CDR3 spells CASSDRERISYTF. The covered CDR3 bases are TGTGCCAGTTCGGACAGGGAACGCATAAGC.

On this clone: The read falls 3 residues short of the CDR3 end, and the missing part is taken from the germline J gene. The chain recombines TRBV19 with TRBJ1-2; 9 positions match TRBD1. This CDR3 is 14 amino acids long. Looked up from germline, CDR1 is LNHDA and CDR2 is SQIVND (reference sequence). CDR3 bases read: TGTGCCAGTAGTCTCCGGGACAGGGCCTACGAC. Protein sequence: CASSLRDRAYD. The full-length CDR3 reads as CASSLRDRAYDYTF.

Turning to this clone: The CDR3 extends 3 residues past the end of the read, so its final part is completed from the germline J gene. J is TRBJ1-6 and V is TRBV28, with D possibly TRBD1 on 6 matching bases. Germline CDR1 reads MDHEN; CDR2 reads SYDVKM. The CDR3 length is 18 residues. V was clipped by 7 bases and J by 0 bases, with 19 bases between them. The CDR3 region is CASTASLQGSSYNSPLHF. The covered CDR3 bases are TGTGCCAGCACAGCGTCTCTTCAGGGGAGCTCCTATAATTCACCC. The full variable domain, completed using reference TRBV28 and TRBJ1-6, is DVKVTQSSRYLVKRTGEKVFLECVQDMDHENMFWYRQDPGLGLRLIYFSYDVKMKEKGDIPEGYSVSREKKERFSLILESASTNQTSMYLCASTASLQGSSYNSPLHFGNGTRLTVT.

Details on this clone: The CDR3 end is not reached by the read, which stops 3 residues before it; the germline J gene fills it in. This chain connects TRBV11-1 to TRBJ2-3; no clear D gene. Germline V gene sequence: CDR1 SGHAT, CDR2 FQDESV (reference sequence). Trimming cost V 1 base and J 4 bases, with 9 bases left between them. This CDR3 has 14 residues. Partial CDR3 DNA: TGTGCCAGCAGCTTAGGGCACGCCGCAGATACG. Its protein is CASSLGHAADT. The full CDR3 protein reads CASSLGHAADTQYF.

Of note for this clone: From the germline J gene comes the end of the CDR3, since the read stops 3 residues before it. The chain links TRBV6-2 or TRBV6-3 to TRBJ2-3, with 10 bases that match TRBD1. Germline CDR1 is MNHEY and CDR2 is SVGEGT. The CDR3 is 15 amino acids. This CDR3 reads CASSPGQGYQETQYF. CDR3 DNA, as far as it was read: TGTGCCAGCAGCCCGGGACAGGGGTACCAAGAGACG.

On this clone itself: The read comes to an end 3 residues before the CDR3 does, leaving the germline J gene to fill in the end. The gene calls are TRBV18 and TRBJ2-3, with D hard to call. Germline CDR1 KGHSH, CDR2 LQKENI. The CDR3 is 12 amino acids. CDR3: CASSQTQETQYF. The sequenced part of the CDR3 DNA is TGTGCCAGCTCACAAACTCAAGAGACG.

About this clone itself: Sequencing ends 3 residues short of the CDR3 end; the germline J gene provides the rest. The genes are TRBV20-1 and TRBJ1-2, with a weak D call TRBD1 (5 bases). From germline, CDR1 is DFQATT and CDR2 SNEGSKA (reference sequence). The CDR3 runs 16 residues. The CDR3 loop is CSARQTGSIAKNIYTF. The CDR3 DNA, read in part, is TGCAGTGCTAGACAAACAGGATCTATAGCCAAAAACATC.

About this clone itself: Read sequence stops 3 residues before the CDR3 end, and the germline J gene provides the missing end. Other DNA sequences within the sample encode an identical CDR3. The chain couples TRBV19 to TRBJ1-1; the match to TRBD1 covers 7 bases. The CDR3 contains 12 residues. Germline CDR1 is LNHDA and CDR2 is SQIVND (reference sequence). The part of the CDR3 DNA that was read is TGTGCCAGCACAGGGGTCCAAGAGACA. Its translation: CASTGVQET. The full CDR3 reads CASTGVQETAFF.

In the case of this clone: Read sequence stops 3 residues before the CDR3 end, and the germline J gene provides the missing end. This chain uses TRBV19 with TRBJ1-5, with 8 bases identical to TRBD1. Per the germline V gene, CDR1 is LNHDA and CDR2 is SQIVND (reference sequence). The length of the CDR3 is 15 residues. V dropped 7 bases and J dropped 1; count of bases not matched to a gene: 6. CDR3 residues: CASTPTGGSNQPQHF. CDR3 DNA, as far as it was read: TGTGCCAGTACTCCTACAGGGGGAAGCAATCAGCCC.

With respect to this clone: The read halts 3 residues ahead of the CDR3 end, with the missing end drawn from the germline J gene. This chain uses TRBV5-4 with TRBJ2-1, with 10 bases matching TRBD2. This CDR3 is 15 amino acids long. From germline, CDR1 is SGHNT and CDR2 YYREEE (reference sequence). Trimming cost V 4 bases and J 2 bases; bases outside gene matches: 3. Partial CDR3 DNA: TGTGCCAGCAGCGGAACTAGCGGGACCTACAATGAG. This encodes CASSGTSGTYNE. The full CDR3 protein reads CASSGTSGTYNEQFF.

Details on this clone: The read stops 3 residues short of the end of the CDR3; the missing end is completed from the germline J gene. The chain carries TRBV10-3 and TRBJ1-2, with a possible D match to TRBD1 (6 bases). Germline V gene lookup returns CDR1 ENHRY and CDR2 SYGVKD. The CDR3 extends over 13 amino acids. The CDR3 protein is CAISESGGGGYTF. The sequenced CDR3 bases are TGTGCCATCAGTGAGTCAGGGGGAGGAGGC.

Regarding this clone: The CDR3 extends 3 residues past the end of the read, so its final part is completed from the germline J gene. The genes are TRBV7-2 and TRBJ2-4, with 7 positions matching TRBD2. From germline, CDR1 is SGHTA and CDR2 FQGNSA. This CDR3 contains 15 residues. The covered CDR3 bases are TGTGCCAGCAGCGCGGGCCTGGGAGGGGACTATGGT. Translating gives CASSAGLGGDYG. The full CDR3 protein is CASSAGLGGDYGQYF.

About this clone: The DNA ends 3 residues before the CDR3 does, and the rest of the CDR3 is filled in from the germline J gene. The chain is built from TRBV19 and TRBJ1-5, with no clear D. Trimming removed 5 bases from V and 1 base from J, with 9 bases in between. Germline V CDR1 and CDR2: LNHDA, SQIVND (reference sequence). The CDR3 extends over 14 amino acids. This CDR3 is CASSPGLSNQPQHF. The part of the CDR3 DNA that was read is TGTGCCAGTAGTCCAGGTCTAAGCAATCAGCCC.

On this clone: The missing CDR3 end, 3 residues past where the read stops, is filled in from the germline J gene. The V call is TRBV6-2 or TRBV6-3, the J call TRBJ2-1, with 11 bases identical to TRBD2. V dropped 3 bases and J dropped 4; count of bases not matched to a gene: 5. This CDR3 has 16 amino acids. Germline CDR1 reads MNHEY; CDR2 reads SVGEGT. The CDR3 sequence: CASSYASSGGYNEQFF. The CDR3 bases that were read are TGTGCCAGCAGTTATGCCTCTAGCGGGGGGTACAATGAG.

About this clone: Relative to the germline gene, one junction end is altered; a read error may explain this. The read terminates 3 residues before the CDR3 end, so the remaining end is supplied by the germline J gene. The gene calls are TRBV20-1 and TRBJ1-1, with D maybe TRBD1 (5 bases). Germline assignment: CDR1 DFQATT and CDR2 SNEGSKA (reference sequence). This CDR3 is built from 10 residues. The covered CDR3 bases are TGCAGTGTTAGAGCAGGGGAA. Protein: CSVRAGE. The full CDR3 protein reads CSVRAGEAFF.

The CDR3: CASNRGGLAQSTDTQYF. CDR3 DNA (partial): TGTGCCAGCAACCGAGGGGGACTAGCGCAAAGCACAGATACG. The chain employs TRBV2 and TRBJ2-3, with 10 bases fitting TRBD2. Read coverage stops 3 residues before the CDR3 terminus; the germline J gene supplies the remainder. There are 17 residues in the CDR3. Germline CDR1 reads SNHLY; CDR2 reads FYNNEI. J lost 0 bases, V lost 7 bases, and 10 bases had no gene match.

A note on this clone: The read comes to an end 3 residues before the CDR3 does, leaving the germline J gene to fill in the end. The chain combines TRBV20-1 with TRBJ2-1; 9 bases are shared with TRBD2. This CDR3 has 15 residues. Germline loops: CDR1 DFQATT, CDR2 SNEGSKA (reference sequence). J was trimmed by 7 bases and V by 0 bases; bases with no gene match: 7. The sequenced CDR3 bases are TGCAGTGCTAGAGATACGAGCGGGAGGTTGAATGAG. Amino acids: CSARDTSGRLNE. The full CDR3 reads CSARDTSGRLNEQFF.

Note on this clone: The read comes to an end 3 residues before the CDR3 does, leaving the germline J gene to fill in the end. V is TRBV10-2 and J is TRBJ2-5; 11 bases align to TRBD2. This CDR3 contains 19 residues. The J segment lost 4 bases and the V segment lost 10 bases, leaving 23 bases of the junction unmatched. Germline V gene data show CDR1 as WSHSY and CDR2 as SAAADI. The CDR3 spells CATSVTSGTGYTSRETQYF. Partial CDR3 DNA: TGCGCCACCTCTGTGACTAGCGGGACCGGCTACACATCTCGAGAGACC.

Comments on this clone: The CDR3 end lies 3 residues beyond the end of the read and is filled in from the germline J gene. This rearrangement joins TRBV7-9 to TRBJ2-2, with D possibly being TRBD2 (6 bases). Germline V gene data show CDR1 as SEHNR and CDR2 as FQNEAQ (reference sequence). V lost 3 bases and J 2 bases, leaving 10 bases between the germline ends. The CDR3 has 15 amino acids. The CDR3 is CASSFLATNTGELFF. CDR3 DNA, as far as it was read: TGTGCCAGCAGCTTCCTAGCGACAAACACCGGGGAG.

Remarks on this clone: Coverage ceases 3 residues before the CDR3 finishes, and the germline J gene fills in the end. V usage is TRBV5-1 and J usage is TRBJ1-5, with D possibly matching TRBD1 (5 bases). This CDR3 has 15 amino acids. V shed 5 bases and J shed 1 base, with 13 bases lying between them. Per germline, CDR1 SGHRS and CDR2 YFSETQ. CDR3 amino acids: CASRSDSSSNQPQHF. Incomplete CDR3 DNA: TGCGCCAGCAGATCAGACAGCAGCAGCAATCAGCCC.

Regarding this clone: The CDR3 end lies 3 residues beyond the end of the read and is filled in from the germline J gene. This chain joins TRBV7-9 and TRBJ1-2; 7 positions match TRBD1. The CDR3 loop spans 15 amino acids. After removal of 4 bases from V and 4 bases from J, the junction contained 9 bases not matched to a gene. Germline V gene sequence: CDR1 SEHNR, CDR2 FQNEAQ (reference sequence). Incomplete CDR3 DNA: TGTGCCAGCAGCTCTGGGACAGCCCTACTCTATGGC. It is translated as CASSSGTALLYG. The entire CDR3 sequence reads CASSSGTALLYGYTF.

Turning to this clone: The read terminates 3 residues before the CDR3 end, so the remaining end is supplied by the germline J gene. The sample carries other DNA sequences with the same CDR3. This chain joins TRBV18 and TRBJ1-3; TRBD1 matches 10 bases. Germline V CDR1 and CDR2: KGHSH, LQKENI. The ends lost 5 bases at V and 4 bases at J; junction bases unmatched: 5. CDR3 length equals 15 residues. The chain's CDR3 is CASSSDRGLGNTIYF. Partial CDR3 DNA: TGTGCCAGCTCATCTGACAGGGGGCTGGGAAACACC.